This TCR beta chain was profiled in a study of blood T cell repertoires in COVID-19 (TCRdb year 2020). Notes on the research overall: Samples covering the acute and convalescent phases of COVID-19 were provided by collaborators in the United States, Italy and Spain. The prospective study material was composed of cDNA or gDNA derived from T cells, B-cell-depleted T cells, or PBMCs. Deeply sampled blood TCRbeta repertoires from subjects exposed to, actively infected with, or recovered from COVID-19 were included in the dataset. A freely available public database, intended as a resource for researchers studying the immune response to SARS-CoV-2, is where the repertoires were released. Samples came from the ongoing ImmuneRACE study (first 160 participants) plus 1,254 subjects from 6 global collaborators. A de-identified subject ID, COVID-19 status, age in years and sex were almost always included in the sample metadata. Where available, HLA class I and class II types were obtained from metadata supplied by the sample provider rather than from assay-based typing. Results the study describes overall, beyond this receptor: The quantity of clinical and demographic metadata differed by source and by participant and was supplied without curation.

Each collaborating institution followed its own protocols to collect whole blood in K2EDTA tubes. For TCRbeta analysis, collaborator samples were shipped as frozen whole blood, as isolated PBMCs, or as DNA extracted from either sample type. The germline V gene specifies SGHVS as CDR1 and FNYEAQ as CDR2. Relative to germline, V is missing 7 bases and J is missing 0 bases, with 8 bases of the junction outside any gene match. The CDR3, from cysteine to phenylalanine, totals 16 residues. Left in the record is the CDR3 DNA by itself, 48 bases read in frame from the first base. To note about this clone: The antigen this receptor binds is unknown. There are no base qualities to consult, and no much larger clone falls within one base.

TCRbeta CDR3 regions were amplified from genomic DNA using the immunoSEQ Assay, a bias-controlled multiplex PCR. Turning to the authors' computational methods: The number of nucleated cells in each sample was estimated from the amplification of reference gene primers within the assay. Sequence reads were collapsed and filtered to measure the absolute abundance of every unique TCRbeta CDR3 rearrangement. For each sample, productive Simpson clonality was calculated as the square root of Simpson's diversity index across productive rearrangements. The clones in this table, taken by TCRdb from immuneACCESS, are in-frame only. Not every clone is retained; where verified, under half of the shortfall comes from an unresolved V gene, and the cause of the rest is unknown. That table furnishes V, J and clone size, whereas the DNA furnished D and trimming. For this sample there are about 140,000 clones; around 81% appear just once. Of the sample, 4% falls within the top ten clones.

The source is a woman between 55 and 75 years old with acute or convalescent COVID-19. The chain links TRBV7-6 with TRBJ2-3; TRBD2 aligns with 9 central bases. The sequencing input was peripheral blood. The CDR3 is CASNQRAGGSTDTQYF. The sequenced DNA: TGTGCCAGCAACCAGAGAGCGGGAGGCAGCACAGATACGCAGTATTTT.